This entry describes one T cell receptor beta chain. The target antigen is unknown. Primers included in the PCR were 60 Vbeta and 13 Jbeta primers. Only in-frame clones appear in the TCRdb table, and some are missing; sequencing was by immunoSEQ multiplex PCR. The sample lists approximately 150,000 clones, around 88% occurring once. This specimen belongs to a study of cytomegalovirus exposure and HLA in healthy donors. Study-level points and caveats: Earlier results showed most TCR beta V segments being productive about 87% or about 30% of the time. In a later analysis, a missense DCLRE1C variant was linked to TCR beta V- and J-gene trimming. Presence/absence analyses supposed approximately even sequencing depth among donors.

The origin of this receptor is a woman in her twenties or thirties in good health and CMV-seronegative. The sample consisted of PBMCs.

The CDR3: CASSRSGEQYF. The CDR3 DNA follows: TGCGCCAGCAGCCGTTCCGGGGAGCAGTACTTC. The rearrangement links TRBV4-1 to TRBJ2-5, with a weak D call TRBD2 (5 bases). Germline V CDR1 and CDR2: MGHRA, YSYEKL. The V end was cut by 4 bases, the J end by 11 bases, with 11 bases between. This CDR3 has 11 residues.